These T cell receptor beta chains were read from a single sample in a study of cytomegalovirus exposure and HLA in healthy donors. The method was immunoSEQ multiplex PCR; TCRdb's version includes in-frame clones alone and lacks a portion of them. The sample holds roughly 150,000 clones, around four fifths seen once. The source material was PBMCs. These receptors all stem from a young woman in good health and CMV-seronegative. Both conserved end residues are part of each CDR3. A D gene is named only where the DNA matches it firmly. The size field is filled for only some rows; it gives once, few, many or a size class.

d_call	j_call	v_call	clone_size	cdr3_nt	cdr3_aa
-	TRBJ1-1	TRBV7-2	-	TGTGCCAGCAGACAGGGACCGGGGGGGGCTCAAGCTTTCTTT	CASRQGPGGAQAFF
-	TRBJ2-6	TRBV29-1	-	TGCAGCGTCGCCACAGGTGCATCTGGGGCCAACGTCCTGACTTTC	CSVATGASGANVLTF
TRBD1	TRBJ2-1	TRBV6-1	-	TGTGCCAGCAGTGAATTGAGACAGGTAGGGACAGGGGAGGACAATGAGCAGTTCTTC	CASSELRQVGTGEDNEQFF
-	TRBJ1-5	TRBV2	few	TGTGCCAGCAGTGAAGCGCCCACGGCGGGCGCGCCCCAGCATTTT	CASSEAPTAGAPQHF
-	TRBJ1-4	TRBV23-1	-	TGCGCCCCAAGAGGGAGGGTTCCGGCTAATGAAAAACTGTTTTTT	CAPRGRVPANEKLFF
-	TRBJ2-7	TRBV14	-	TGTGCCAGCAGCCAAGATTTTGCAGGGGATTACTACGAGCAGTACTTC	CASSQDFAGDYYEQYF
TRBD1	TRBJ1-3	TRBV4-1	-	TGCGCCAGCAGCCAAGCGACAGGGGGTGGAAACACCATATATTTT	CASSQATGGGNTIYF
TRBD2	TRBJ2-7	TRBV27	-	TGTGCCAGCAGTGATAACTCACTAGCGGGATCCCCCTGCGAGCAGTACTTC	CASSDNSLAGSPCEQYF
-	TRBJ1-6	TRBV11-3	-	TGTGCCAGCAGCTTATCAGGACATAATAATTCACCCCTCCACTTT	CASSLSGHNNSPLHF
-	TRBJ2-3	TRBV28	-	TGTGCCCTGGGGACAAGCACAGATACGCAGTATTTT	CALGTSTDTQYF
-	TRBJ1-3	TRBV18	few	TGTGCCAGCTCACCATTCGATTCGAGCTCTGGAAACACCATATATTTT	CASSPFDSSSGNTIYF
TRBD1	TRBJ2-7	TRBV5-4	once	TGTGCCAGCAGCTGGGACAGGGGGCGCTCCCTCCGCGAGCAGTACTTC	CASSWDRGRSLREQYF
-	TRBJ2-7	TRBV2	few	TGTGCCAGCAGTCGACTCTGGGGGGGCCAATCCTACGAGCAGTACTTC	CASSRLWGGQSYEQYF
-	TRBJ2-3	TRBV18	-	TGTGCCAGCTCACTGCGTTTTGCAGATACGCAGTATTTT	CASSLRFADTQYF
-	TRBJ1-4	TRBV27	-	TGTGCCAGCAGTTACAGTACAACTAATGAAAAACTGTTTTTT	CASSYSTTNEKLFF
-	TRBJ2-7	TRBV6-5	-	TGTGCCAGCAGTTACTCACAAGCCTACGAGCAGTACTTC	CASSYSQAYEQYF
-	TRBJ2-5	TRBV13	-	TGTGCCAGCAGCCTAAAGATTGGGAGCCAAGAGACCCAGTACTTC	CASSLKIGSQETQYF